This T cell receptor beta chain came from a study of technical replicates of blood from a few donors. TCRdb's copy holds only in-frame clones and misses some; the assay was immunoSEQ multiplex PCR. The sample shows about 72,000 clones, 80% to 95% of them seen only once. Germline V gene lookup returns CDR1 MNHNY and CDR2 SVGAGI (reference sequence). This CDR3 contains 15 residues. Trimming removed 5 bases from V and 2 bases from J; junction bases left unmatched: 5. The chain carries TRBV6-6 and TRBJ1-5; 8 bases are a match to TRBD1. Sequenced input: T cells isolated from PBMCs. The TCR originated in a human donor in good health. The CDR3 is CASSRQTGGNQPQHF. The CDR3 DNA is TGTGCCAGCAGTCGCCAGACAGGGGGCAATCAGCCCCAGCATTTT.